This T cell receptor (beta chain) derives from a study of long-term antiretroviral therapy in people with HIV. Note on this clone: Its target is unknown.

Running of the v3.0 immunoSEQ assay took place at survey level. The assay was immunoSEQ multiplex PCR, and TCRdb's table has in-frame clones only and misses some. The profile shows 14,000 or so clones, roughly 86% of them singletons. General study findings and limits: Although diversity increased after ART, it remained lower than in transplant donor controls. HIV repertoire CDR3 lengths ranged less widely than those of controls.

The sequenced sample was unsorted PBMCs, obtained 6.2 years after starting antiretroviral therapy. This TCR came from a man aged 40-49 years with HIV.

The CDR3 DNA follows: TGTGCCAGCAGTTTATTAGACAGGGGTGTGGAGACCCAGTACTTC. Protein sequence: CASSLLDRGVETQYF. The chain has TRBV28 and TRBJ2-5; 8 nucleotides match TRBD1. The junction had 6 bases not matched to a gene; V was cut back by 1 base and J by 5 bases. This CDR3 is built from 15 residues. The germline V gene has CDR1 MDHEN and CDR2 SYDVKM.